A selection of T cell receptor beta chains follows, all from one sample in a study of blood T cell repertoires in COVID-19. Clones were read by immunoSEQ multiplex PCR, and TCRdb kept only the in-frame ones, dropping some. The sample lists some 250,000 clones; around 79% were seen once. The specimen sequenced was peripheral blood. The receptor set was obtained from a woman older than 75 with acute or convalescent COVID-19. Each CDR3 is given with its conserved first and last residue. The order of the fields is CDR3 protein, CDR3 DNA, clone size, V gene, J gene, D gene. The D gene is left open where the match is weak. Rows give clone size only sometimes, using once, few, many, or a class for an expanded clone.

CASSVEGQGYGYTF	TGTGCCAGCAGTGTCGAAGGACAGGGATATGGCTACACCTTC	NA	TRBV6-4	TRBJ1-2	TRBD1
CAWSAPTSGLYEQYF	TGTGCCTGGAGTGCCCCGACTAGCGGGCTCTACGAGCAGTACTTC	NA	TRBV30	TRBJ2-7	TRBD2
CASSHRDSSNQPQHF	TGTGCCAGTAGTCATCGTGACAGCAGCAATCAGCCCCAGCATTTT	NA	TRBV19	TRBJ1-5	NA
CASRRTGAYGYTF	TGTGCCAGTAGGAGGACAGGAGCCTATGGCTACACCTTC	NA	TRBV19	TRBJ1-2	TRBD1
CASSIGIQGRGSGANVLTF	TGTGCCAGTAGTATCGGAATACAGGGACGGGGCTCTGGGGCCAACGTCCTGACTTTC	NA	TRBV19	TRBJ2-6	NA
CASSPRQGTSTDTQYF	TGTGCCAGCAGCCCCCGACAGGGTACTAGCACAGATACGCAGTATTTT	NA	TRBV9	TRBJ2-3	TRBD1
CASSAGTAGNTIYF	TGTGCCAGTAGTGCCGGGACAGCTGGAAACACCATATATTTT	NA	TRBV19	TRBJ1-3	TRBD1
CASSPELASQNTEAFF	TGTGCCAGCAGCCCCGAACTAGCCAGCCAGAACACTGAAGCTTTCTTT	NA	TRBV5-6	TRBJ1-1	NA
CASSLAGLAGHYNEQFF	TGCGCCAGCAGCTTGGCCGGGCTAGCGGGGCACTACAATGAGCAGTTCTTC	few	TRBV5-1	TRBJ2-1	TRBD2
CATSPRDSTYEQYF	TGTGCCACCAGTCCCCGGGACTCCACCTACGAGCAGTACTTC	NA	TRBV15	TRBJ2-7	NA
CASSPRWGGEEKLFF	TGTGCCAGCAGCCCCCGTTGGGGGGGAGAGGAAAAACTGTTTTTT	once	TRBV3-1/TRBV3-2	TRBJ1-4	NA
CASSQETGGANGYTF	TGTGCCAGCAGCCAAGAAACAGGGGGCGCGAATGGCTACACCTTC	NA	TRBV3-1/TRBV3-2	TRBJ1-2	TRBD1
CASSVLAGGPYNEQFF	TGTGCCAGCAGTGTCCTAGCGGGGGGCCCCTACAATGAGCAGTTCTTC	NA	TRBV25-1	TRBJ2-1	TRBD2
CASSPGQGVDYGYTF	TGTGCCAGCTCTCCGGGACAGGGGGTAGACTATGGCTACACCTTC	NA	TRBV18	TRBJ1-2	TRBD1
CASSPGTGADTEAFF	TGCGCCAGCAGTCCCGGGACAGGGGCGGACACTGAAGCTTTCTTT	NA	TRBV5-1	TRBJ1-1	TRBD1
CATSDLKGDRNYGYTF	TGTGCCACCAGTGATTTGAAGGGGGACAGAAACTATGGCTACACCTTC	NA	TRBV24-1	TRBJ1-2	TRBD1
CASSEVTGLAGVGEYF	TGCGCCAGCAGTGAAGTGACAGGACTAGCGGGAGTGGGGGAGTACTTC	NA	TRBV10-2	TRBJ2-7	TRBD2
CASSPTRDTGELFF	TGTGCCAGCAGCCCAACTAGAGACACCGGGGAGCTGTTTTTT	NA	TRBV7-2	TRBJ2-2	NA
CASSLWRNSDTQYF	TGTGCCAGCAGCTTATGGAGGAACTCAGATACGCAGTATTTT	NA	TRBV7-9	TRBJ2-3	NA
CASSQTGVPEAFF	TGTGCCAGCAGCCAGACAGGGGTCCCTGAAGCTTTCTTT	NA	TRBV11-3	TRBJ1-1	TRBD1
CASSEGRGNGYTF	TGTGCCAGCAGTGAAGGCAGGGGGAATGGCTACACCTTC	NA	TRBV2	TRBJ1-2	TRBD1
CASSLRQFNSPLHF	TGTGCCAGCAGCTTGCGACAGTTTAATTCACCCCTCCACTTT	NA	TRBV7-2	TRBJ1-6	NA
CASSIWREDYGYTF	TGCGCCAGCAGCATTTGGAGAGAAGACTATGGCTACACCTTC	NA	TRBV4-1	TRBJ1-2	NA
CASSYGPVGEQFF	TGTGCCAGCAGCTATGGTCCGGTCGGTGAGCAGTTCTTC	once	TRBV5-8	TRBJ2-1	NA
CATSDPSTDTQYF	TGTGCCACCAGTGATCCTAGCACAGATACGCAGTATTTT	NA	TRBV24-1	TRBJ2-3	NA
CASSPDRYEQYF	TGTGCCAGCAGCCCTGACAGATACGAGCAGTACTTC	many	TRBV7-2	TRBJ2-7	NA
CAISGQEIIFNYGYTF	TGTGCCATCAGTGGACAGGAAATCATCTTTAACTATGGCTACACCTTC	NA	TRBV10-3	TRBJ1-2	NA
CASTPRQGKDEKLFF	TGTGCCAGCACCCCACGACAGGGGAAGGATGAAAAACTGTTTTTT	few	TRBV6-2/TRBV6-3	TRBJ1-4	TRBD1
CASSQLRGGDRDNSPLHF	TGCGCCAGCAGCCAACTCCGGGGCGGGGACAGGGATAATTCACCCCTCCACTTT	NA	TRBV4-1	TRBJ1-6	TRBD1
CASRKSGGAWEQFF	TGTGCCAGCAGGAAAAGCGGGGGGGCGTGGGAGCAGTTCTTC	NA	TRBV3-1/TRBV3-2	TRBJ2-1	TRBD2
CASSAGSSYEQYF	TGCGCCAGCAGCGCGGGGAGCTCCTACGAGCAGTACTTC	NA	TRBV10-1	TRBJ2-7	NA
CASSEAGQVQVPEQFF	TGTGCCAGCAGTGAAGCGGGACAGGTCCAGGTCCCGGAGCAGTTCTTC	many	TRBV6-1	TRBJ2-1	TRBD1
CASGSRLGELFF	TGTGCCAGCGGTTCTAGACTCGGGGAGCTGTTTTTT	NA	TRBV6-5	TRBJ2-2	NA